The 10 T cell receptor beta chains listed next were all sequenced from one sample in a study of blood T cell repertoires in COVID-19. Only in-frame clones appear in the TCRdb table, and some are missing; sequencing was by immunoSEQ multiplex PCR. The table lists roughly 310,000 clones, 70% to 90% of them singletons. Sequenced material: peripheral blood. The origin of the receptors is a woman aged 45 to 65 with active or convalescent COVID-19.

V and J are TRBV20-1 and TRBJ1-1; 12 nucleotides match TRBD1. The CDR3 has 15 residues. V was clipped by 3 bases and J by 4 bases; unmatched bases: 6. CDR1 DFQATT and CDR2 SNEGSKA come from the germline V gene (reference sequence). The CDR3 nucleotides read TGCAGTGCTAGTTGGGACAGGGGGCGGGGCACTGAAGCTTTCTTT. Its translation is CSASWDRGRGTEAFF.

This clone was observed a single time. The rearrangement links TRBV2 to TRBJ2-3, with D unresolved. Germline V gene sequence: CDR1 SNHLY, CDR2 FYNNEI. CDR3 size: 13 residues. Trimming removed 6 bases from V and 1 base from J, with 8 bases in between. The CDR3 DNA follows: TGTGCCAGCAGCGGGTACGGCACAGATACGCAGTATTTT. Its protein product is CASSGYGTDTQYF.

This clone was counted only a few times. V and J are TRBV27 and TRBJ1-6; D is perhaps TRBD1 (5 bases). Per germline, CDR1 MNHEY and CDR2 SMNVEV (reference sequence). The CDR3 has 12 amino acids. Trimming pared 4 bases from V and 10 bases from J, leaving 8 bases between. The chain's CDR3 is CASSSGMSPLHF. CDR3 DNA: TGTGCCAGCAGTTCAGGGATGTCACCCCTCCACTTT.

CDR3 in DNA: TGTGCCAGCAAGGACCGGGACAGGGGAAATGAAAAACTGTTTTTT. Translating gives CASKDRDRGNEKLFF. This sequence joins TRBV6-5 and TRBJ1-4, with TRBD1 matching 10 bases. The CDR3 totals 15 residues. With 7 bases clipped from V and 5 bases from J, the junction kept 7 bases outside the gene matches. Germline V gene data show CDR1 as MNHEY and CDR2 as SVGAGI.

The chain couples TRBV29-1 to TRBJ1-2, with D tentatively TRBD1 (6 bases). This CDR3 spans 12 amino acids. V lost 5 bases, J lost 4 bases, and 11 bases lay in between. Germline CDR1 reads SQVTM; CDR2 reads ANQGSEA. The CDR3 sequence: CSVRTESYGYTF. In nucleotides, the CDR3 is TGCAGCGTTAGGACAGAATCCTATGGCTACACCTTC.

The chain recombines TRBV11-3 with TRBJ2-3; 9 bases map to TRBD2. The CDR3 covers 14 residues. Germline values: CDR1 SGHNT, CDR2 YENEEA. Germline trimming cut 5 bases from V and 3 bases from J; bases unmatched to any gene: 3. The chain's CDR3 is CASSRTSATDTQYF. The CDR3 coding sequence is TGTGCCAGCAGCAGGACTAGCGCTACAGATACGCAGTATTTT. Full variable domain (rest looked up from reference TRBV11-3 and TRBJ2-3): EAGVVQSPRYKIIEKKQPVAFWCNPISGHNTLYWYLQNLGQGPELLIRYENEEAVDDSQLPKDRFSAERLKGVDSTLKIQPAELGDSAVYLCASSRTSATDTQYFGPGTRLTVL.

The chain has TRBV19 and TRBJ1-5; D remains ambiguous. The V and J ends lost 6 bases and 0 bases respectively, with 15 bases between them. The germline CDR1 and CDR2 sequences are LNHDA and SQIVND (reference sequence). The CDR3 sequence is 16 residues long. The CDR3 DNA sequence: TGTGCCAGTAGCGTCCCGCAGGCCTATAGCAATCAGCCCCAGCATTTT. Residues: CASSVPQAYSNQPQHF.

This chain joins TRBV5-4 and TRBJ2-4; tentative D call: TRBD2 (6 bases). Looked up from germline, CDR1 is SGHNT and CDR2 is YYREEE (reference sequence). Trimming removed 0 bases from V and 0 bases from J, with 16 bases in between. The CDR3 contains 18 residues. CDR3 sequence (DNA): TGTGCCAGCAGCTTGGTGACGGGGACTGCCATAGCCAAAAACATTCAGTACTTC. It encodes CASSLVTGTAIAKNIQYF.

This clone has just one count. The sample contains more than one DNA sequence encoding this CDR3. The chain combines TRBV6-2 or TRBV6-3 with TRBJ1-3; D is unresolved. The germline gives CDR1 MNHEY, CDR2 SVGEGT. There are 14 residues in the CDR3. Deletions cut 6 bases from V and 0 bases from J, with 9 bases between. In DNA, the CDR3 is TGTGCCAGCAGGTACCGAGGCTCTGGAAACACCATATATTTT. It encodes CASRYRGSGNTIYF.

The genes are TRBV10-3 and TRBJ2-3, with D maybe TRBD1 (5 bases). CDR1 and CDR2 from the germline V gene are ENHRY and SYGVKD. Trimming cost V 8 bases and J 5 bases, with 11 bases left between them. This CDR3 has 12 amino acids. DNA for the CDR3: TGTGCCATCGGACAATGGGGAGATACGCAGTATTTT. Amino acids: CAIGQWGDTQYF.